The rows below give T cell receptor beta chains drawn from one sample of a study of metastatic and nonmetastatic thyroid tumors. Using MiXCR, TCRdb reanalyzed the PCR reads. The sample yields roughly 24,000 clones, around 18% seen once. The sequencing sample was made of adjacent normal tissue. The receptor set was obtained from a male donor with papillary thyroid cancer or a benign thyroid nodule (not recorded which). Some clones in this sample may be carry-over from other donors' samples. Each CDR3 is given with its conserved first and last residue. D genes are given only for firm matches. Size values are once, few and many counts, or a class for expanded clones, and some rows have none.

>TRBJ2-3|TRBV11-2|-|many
TGTGCCAGCAGCCTAAAATTTGGACAGCGCACAGATACGCAGTATTTT
CASSLKFGQRTDTQYF
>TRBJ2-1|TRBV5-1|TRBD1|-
TGCGCCAGCAGCTTGGATCCGGACAGGTGTTACAATGAGCAGTTCTTC
CASSLDPDRCYNEQFF
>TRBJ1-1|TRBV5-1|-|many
TGCGCCAGCAGGTTACTCGACACTGAAGCTTTCTTT
CASRLLDTEAFF
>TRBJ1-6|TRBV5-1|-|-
TGCGCCAGCAGCCTCTACTCGGGCTCCTATAATTCACCCCTCCACTTT
CASSLYSGSYNSPLHF
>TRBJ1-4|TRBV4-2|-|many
TGTGCCAGCAGCCAAGATCGTGGGAGACCTAATGAAAAACTGTTTTTT
CASSQDRGRPNEKLFF
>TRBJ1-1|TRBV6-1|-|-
TGTGCCAGCAGTGTAGGTCACGGGAGGGCTTTCTTT
CASSVGHGRAFF
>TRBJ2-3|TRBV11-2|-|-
TGTGCCAGCAGCTTAGCTGATACGCAGTATTTT
CASSLADTQYF
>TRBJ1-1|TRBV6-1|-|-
TGTGCCAGCAGTGATTTGACCAACACTGAAGCTTTCTTT
CASSDLTNTEAFF
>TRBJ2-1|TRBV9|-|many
TGTGCCAGCAGCGTTGGGGGGGGCGAAATGAATGAGCAGTTCTTC
CASSVGGGEMNEQFF
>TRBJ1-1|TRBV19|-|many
TGTGCCAGTACCTACTCTGTGGGCACTGAAGCTTTCTTT
CASTYSVGTEAFF
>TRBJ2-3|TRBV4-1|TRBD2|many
TGCGCCAGCAGCCAACTTAGCGGGTCTAGCACAGATACGCAGTATTTT
CASSQLSGSSTDTQYF
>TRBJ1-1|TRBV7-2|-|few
TGTGCCAGCGGCTTAGGTGGGGCTAAAGCTTTCTTT
CASGLGGAKAFF
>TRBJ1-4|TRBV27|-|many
TGTGCCAGCAGTTTATATTGGAAGGAAAAACTGTTTTTT
CASSLYWKEKLFF
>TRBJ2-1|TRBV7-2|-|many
TGTGCCAGCAGCTTAGCTAGTTGGAGAGACAATGAGCAGTTCTTC
CASSLASWRDNEQFF
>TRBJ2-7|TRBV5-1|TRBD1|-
TGCGCCAGCAGCTACTCCTACCTACAGGGGGTGTCCTACGAGCAGTACTTC
CASSYSYLQGVSYEQYF
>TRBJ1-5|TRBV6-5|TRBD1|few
TGTGCCAGCAGTTACTCATTTGGACAGGCGGGTGGAGATCAGCCCCAGCATTTT
CASSYSFGQAGGDQPQHF
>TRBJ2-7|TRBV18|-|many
TGTGCCAGCTCACCGGTGGCCGGGCGGAACGAGCAGTACTTC
CASSPVAGRNEQYF
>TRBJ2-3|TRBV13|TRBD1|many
TGTGCCAGCAGCTTATATGGGACAGGGGGCCAGTTGGGGGCAGATACGCAGTATTTT
CASSLYGTGGQLGADTQYF
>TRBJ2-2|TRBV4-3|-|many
TGCGCCAGCAGCCAAGATCGAACAGCGAACACCGGGGAGCTGTTTTTT
CASSQDRTANTGELFF
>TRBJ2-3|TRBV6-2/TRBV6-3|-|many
TGTGCCAGCTCCCCTCTAGCGAGGAACACAGATACGCAGTATTTT
CASSPLARNTDTQYF
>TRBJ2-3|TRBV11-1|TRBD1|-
TGTGCCAGCAGCTTGACAGGGGTTCCCACAGATACGCAGTATTTT
CASSLTGVPTDTQYF
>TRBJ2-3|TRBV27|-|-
TGTGCCAGCAGTCGTAGCACAGATACGCAGTATTTT
CASSRSTDTQYF
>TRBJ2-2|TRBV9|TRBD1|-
TGTGCCGGCAGCGGACACAGGGGCGCGAACACCGGTGAGCTGTTTTTT
CAGSGHRGANTGELFF
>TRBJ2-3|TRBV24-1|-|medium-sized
TGTGCCACCAGTGGGGCGGGACAGTACACAGATACGCAGTATTTT
CATSGAGQYTDTQYF
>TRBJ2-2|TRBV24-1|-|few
TGTGCCACCAGTGACGGGAACGGATGGGAGCTGTTTTTT
CATSDGNGWELFF
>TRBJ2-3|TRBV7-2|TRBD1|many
TGTGCCAGCAACGGACAGGGCCCTAGCACAGATACGCAGTATTTT
CASNGQGPSTDTQYF